A selection of T cell receptor beta chains follows, all from one sample in a study of blood T cell repertoires in COVID-19. Data came from immunoSEQ multiplex PCR; TCRdb stores just in-frame clones and leaves some out. The sample carries over 50,000 clones, 70% to 90% recorded once. The sample taken for sequencing was peripheral blood. All receptors come from a human donor in a cohort sampled during active COVID-19. Each CDR3 is given with its conserved first and last residue. D genes are given only for firm matches.

d_gene: -; v_gene: TRBV3-1/TRBV3-2; j_gene: TRBJ1-6; CDR3aa: CASSQRQARSPLHF
d_gene: TRBD1; v_gene: TRBV27; j_gene: TRBJ2-2; CDR3aa: CASKRDRAHTGELFF
d_gene: TRBD1; v_gene: TRBV5-4; j_gene: TRBJ1-1; CDR3aa: CASSLGQGDYTEAFF
d_gene: -; v_gene: TRBV6-5; j_gene: TRBJ1-1; CDR3aa: CASSRDIWNTEAFF
d_gene: -; v_gene: TRBV7-3; j_gene: TRBJ2-1; CDR3aa: CASSLGASYNEQFF
d_gene: -; v_gene: TRBV30; j_gene: TRBJ1-1; CDR3aa: CAWSRPGVEAFF
d_gene: TRBD1; v_gene: TRBV24-1; j_gene: TRBJ1-2; CDR3aa: CATSDLGTGGFGGYTF
d_gene: TRBD2; v_gene: TRBV9; j_gene: TRBJ2-7; CDR3aa: CASSRLASGSGYEQYF
d_gene: -; v_gene: TRBV28; j_gene: TRBJ1-5; CDR3aa: CASTNPGTNQPQHF
d_gene: TRBD2; v_gene: TRBV4-2; j_gene: TRBJ2-5; CDR3aa: CASSQIGREETQYF
d_gene: -; v_gene: TRBV2; j_gene: TRBJ2-3; CDR3aa: CASTDSLPGDTQYF
d_gene: -; v_gene: TRBV13; j_gene: TRBJ2-7; CDR3aa: CASSLAPGAAYEQYF
d_gene: -; v_gene: TRBV14; j_gene: TRBJ1-1; CDR3aa: CASSQDYRETKAFF
d_gene: -; v_gene: TRBV9; j_gene: TRBJ2-2; CDR3aa: CASSVATRTEANTGELFF
d_gene: TRBD1; v_gene: TRBV5-1; j_gene: TRBJ2-2; CDR3aa: CASSRGHTGELFF
d_gene: -; v_gene: TRBV6-5; j_gene: TRBJ1-2; CDR3aa: CASSYESGVYGYTF
d_gene: -; v_gene: TRBV7-2; j_gene: TRBJ2-3; CDR3aa: CASSPGHSFTDTQYF
d_gene: -; v_gene: TRBV4-1; j_gene: TRBJ1-6; CDR3aa: CASSQVGAGNSPLHF
d_gene: -; v_gene: TRBV2; j_gene: TRBJ1-1; CDR3aa: CARGGRTEAFF
d_gene: -; v_gene: TRBV19; j_gene: TRBJ2-7; CDR3aa: CATGVRASPEQYF
d_gene: TRBD2; v_gene: TRBV7-9; j_gene: TRBJ2-3; CDR3aa: CASSLGSASGMADTQYF
d_gene: -; v_gene: TRBV3-1/TRBV3-2; j_gene: TRBJ1-2; CDR3aa: CASSHYGTPVSGYTF
d_gene: -; v_gene: TRBV5-1; j_gene: TRBJ2-3; CDR3aa: CASSYYRSTGADTQYF
d_gene: -; v_gene: TRBV21-1; j_gene: TRBJ2-7; CDR3aa: CASSKTGSSYSYEQYF
d_gene: TRBD1; v_gene: TRBV4-2; j_gene: TRBJ2-4; CDR3aa: CASSQEGGMVTLGNIQYF
d_gene: -; v_gene: TRBV11-3; j_gene: TRBJ2-5; CDR3aa: CASSHSPNQETQYF
d_gene: TRBD2; v_gene: TRBV7-3; j_gene: TRBJ2-1; CDR3aa: CASSSSGRNEQFF
d_gene: -; v_gene: TRBV5-4; j_gene: TRBJ2-7; CDR3aa: CASSWGGPYEQYF
d_gene: TRBD1; v_gene: TRBV7-2; j_gene: TRBJ1-4; CDR3aa: CASSLGFMGQGLRKLFF
d_gene: -; v_gene: TRBV7-9; j_gene: TRBJ1-2; CDR3aa: CASSLESGNYGYTF
d_gene: -; v_gene: TRBV7-9; j_gene: TRBJ2-2; CDR3aa: CASSQDSSTGELFF
d_gene: TRBD1; v_gene: TRBV18; j_gene: TRBJ2-3; CDR3aa: CASSQVAGTAQGDTQYF
d_gene: -; v_gene: TRBV9; j_gene: TRBJ2-3; CDR3aa: CASSVALLDTQYF
d_gene: TRBD2; v_gene: TRBV7-2; j_gene: TRBJ2-4; CDR3aa: CASRSAGGRAKNIQYF
d_gene: TRBD2; v_gene: TRBV15; j_gene: TRBJ2-3; CDR3aa: CATSRKLQRSTREGRGTDTQYF
d_gene: -; v_gene: TRBV27; j_gene: TRBJ1-6; CDR3aa: CASRRGRDNSPLHF
d_gene: TRBD1; v_gene: TRBV7-2; j_gene: TRBJ1-6; CDR3aa: CASSLGAGGRNSPLHF
d_gene: -; v_gene: TRBV5-1; j_gene: TRBJ2-6; CDR3aa: CASSFVGSGANVLTF
d_gene: -; v_gene: TRBV29-1; j_gene: TRBJ2-7; CDR3aa: CSVPPPKNSPYEQYF
d_gene: TRBD2; v_gene: TRBV19; j_gene: TRBJ2-1; CDR3aa: CASRASGRAGGNEQFF
d_gene: TRBD1; v_gene: TRBV24-1; j_gene: TRBJ2-1; CDR3aa: CATSVRQGLDEQFF
d_gene: TRBD1; v_gene: TRBV2; j_gene: TRBJ1-6; CDR3aa: CASSDGGTGVLSPLHF
d_gene: TRBD1; v_gene: TRBV10-3; j_gene: TRBJ2-1; CDR3aa: CAIRDREYNEQFF
d_gene: -; v_gene: TRBV21-1; j_gene: TRBJ1-1; CDR3aa: CASSKVTGGVTLNTEAFF
d_gene: TRBD1; v_gene: TRBV11-3; j_gene: TRBJ1-1; CDR3aa: CASSPKRGPNTEAFF
d_gene: -; v_gene: TRBV28; j_gene: TRBJ1-4; CDR3aa: CASSQTGNTAEKLFF